These 26 T cell receptor beta chains were sequenced from one sample in a study of Ad26.COV2.S vaccination and SARS-CoV-2 variants. As to treatment: approximately 18 received Ad26.COV2.S at low or high dose, single or two shots; 5 received placebo; per-sample allocation not given. Specimen acquisition occurred on day 63 following the initial vaccine or placebo injection. Sequencing was performed with immunoSEQ multiplex PCR; in TCRdb, only in-frame clones are kept and a portion is missing. The sample consists of a few hundred thousand clones, approximately 87% of them appearing once. The sequenced sample was peripheral blood, obtained in a trial of Ad26.COV2.S vaccine versus placebo. These receptor sequences come from a person aged 18 to 59 who received the Ad26.COV2.S COVID-19 vaccine or a placebo.

CDR3 bases: TGTGCCAGCGGGGCTAGCGGGAGTGACGAGCAGTACTTC. Amino acids: CASGASGSDEQYF. The rearrangement uses TRBV6-5 and TRBJ2-7; 10 bases map to TRBD2. CDR3 length: 13 residues. Germline V gene lookup returns CDR1 MNHEY and CDR2 SVGAGI. V gave up 8 bases and J gave up 5 bases; unmatched junction bases: 6.

This clone was observed once. DNA of the CDR3: TGTGCCAGCAGCTTAGGGTCGGGACAGAGAAATGAAAAACTGTTTTTT. It codes for CASSLGSGQRNEKLFF. The chain joins TRBV7-8 to TRBJ1-4; 7 bases align to TRBD1. The J segment lost 5 bases and the V segment lost 1 base, leaving 7 bases of the junction unmatched. CDR1 is SGHVS, CDR2 FQNEAQ, per germline. CDR3 length equals 16 residues. Full variable domain (remainder filled in from reference TRBV7-8 and TRBJ1-4): GAGVSQSPRYKVAKRGQDVALRCDPISGHVSLFWYQQALGQGPEFLTYFQNEAQLDKSGLPSDRFFAERPEGSVSTLKIQRTQQEDSAVYLCASSLGSGQRNEKLFFGSGTQLSVL.

The rearrangement joins TRBV7-9 to TRBJ1-3; 11 bases match TRBD1. J lost 0 bases, V lost 4 bases, and 11 bases had no gene match. The CDR3 has 19 amino acids. Germline V gives CDR1 SEHNR, CDR2 FQNEAQ (reference sequence). DNA for the CDR3: TGTGCCAGCAGCTCCGGGGGACAGGGGGTCGAGATCTCTGGAAACACCATATATTTT. It is translated as CASSSGGQGVEISGNTIYF.

CDR3 in amino acids: CASSQEFQGAGEQYF. CDR3 sequence (DNA): TGTGCCAGCAGCCAAGAATTCCAGGGGGCAGGGGAGCAGTACTTC. This chain joins TRBV3-1 (or the pseudogene TRBV3-2) and TRBJ2-7, with TRBD1 matching 8 bases. The V and J ends lost 0 bases and 7 bases, in that order; junction bases with no gene match: 8. Germline values: CDR1 LGHDT, CDR2 YNNKEL (reference sequence). The CDR3 is made up of 15 amino acids.

The chain carries TRBV5-1 and TRBJ2-1; 12 nucleotides align to TRBD2. CDR1 is SGHRS, CDR2 YFSETQ, per germline. The CDR3 spans 15 residues. V gave up 9 bases and J gave up 6 bases; unmatched junction bases: 10. The CDR3 loop is CATSPLAGGPNEQFF. The CDR3 region has the DNA TGCGCCACCTCACCTCTAGCGGGAGGGCCCAATGAGCAGTTCTTC.

This chain joins TRBV5-4 and TRBJ2-7; D remains unclear. The CDR3 extends over 14 amino acids. The V end was cut by 3 bases, the J end by 6 bases, with 16 bases between. The germline V gene encodes CDR1 SGHNT and CDR2 YYREEE (reference sequence). CDR3 in amino acids: CASSSGRLVPEQYF. CDR3 DNA sequence: TGTGCCAGCAGCTCCGGACGTCTAGTCCCCGAGCAGTACTTC.

The chain carries TRBV4-3 and TRBJ2-2; tentatively, D is TRBD1 (6 bases). V lost 4 bases to trimming and J lost 0 bases, with 9 bases between them. Germline assignment: CDR1 LGHNA and CDR2 YSLEER. The CDR3 totals 15 residues. The CDR3 sequence is CASSLGQSNTGELFF. In DNA form, the CDR3 reads TGCGCCAGCAGCCTAGGACAGTCGAACACCGGGGAGCTGTTTTTT.

This chain connects TRBV5-4 to TRBJ2-5; D might be TRBD2 (6 bases). The CDR3 runs to 14 residues. V was shortened by 3 bases and J by 5 bases, with 14 bases between the two germline ends. CDR1 and CDR2 from the germline V gene are SGHNT and YYREEE (reference sequence). As DNA, the CDR3 is TGTGCCAGCAGCTCGATACTAGCTGGGGAGACCCAGTACTTC. Its translation: CASSSILAGETQYF.

This chain connects TRBV7-8 to TRBJ2-7, with a weak D call TRBD2 (5 bases). Germline values: CDR1 SGHVS, CDR2 FQNEAQ. V was clipped by 1 base and J by 5 bases, with 9 bases between them. The CDR3 is made up of 13 amino acids. Here the CDR3 DNA reads TGTGCCAGCAGCTTAGGAGGGCTCGACGAGCAGTACTTC. Protein product: CASSLGGLDEQYF.

The chain is built from TRBV7-2 and TRBJ2-3, with a tentative D call TRBD1 (6 bases). With 6 bases removed from V and 4 bases from J, the gap between germline ends came to 14 bases. CDR3 size: 14 residues. Germline V CDR1 and CDR2: SGHTA, FQGNSA. This CDR3 reads CASSPDSRPDTQYF. The CDR3 DNA follows: TGTGCCAGCAGTCCGGACAGCCGTCCAGATACGCAGTATTTT. Using reference TRBV7-2 and TRBJ2-3 for the parts outside the CDR3, the full variable domain is GAGVSQSPSNKVTEKGKDVELRCDPISGHTALYWYRQSLGQGLEFLIYFQGNSAPDKSGLPSDRFSAERTGGSVSTLTIQRTQQEDSAVYLCASSPDSRPDTQYFGPGTRLTVL.

The chain uses TRBV12-2 and TRBJ2-1; the table's D call, TRBD2, was not checked against the DNA. TRBV12-2 represents a pseudogene. The CDR3 extends over 13 amino acids. The CDR3 region has the DNA TGTGCAAGTCGCTTAGCGGTCCGGAGTGTACGGTTCTTC. This encodes CASRLAVRSVRFF.

The rearrangement uses TRBV5-1 and TRBJ2-1; TRBD2 agrees at 7 bases. The CDR3 consists of 15 residues. Trimming at V came to 0 bases and at J to 2 bases, leaving 2 bases not matched to a gene. Germline values: CDR1 SGHRS, CDR2 YFSETQ. The CDR3 region is CASSLEGGPYNEQFF. In DNA form, the CDR3 reads TGCGCCAGCAGCTTGGAGGGAGGGCCCTACAATGAGCAGTTCTTC.

A note on this clone: Other DNA sequences of this sample code for an identical CDR3. The chain combines TRBV9 with TRBJ1-5; no definite D call. The CDR3 contains 14 residues. Trimming removed 0 bases from V and 4 bases from J, with 8 bases in between. Germline assignment: CDR1 SGDLS and CDR2 YYNGEE. CDR3 nucleotides: TGTGCCAGCAGCGTAGGGCTGGGGAATCAGCCCCAGCATTTT. Translating gives CASSVGLGNQPQHF.

The V call is TRBV6-5, the J call TRBJ2-7; TRBD1 might be the D (5 bases). The CDR3 sequence is 16 residues long. V was clipped by 2 bases and J by 4 bases, with 18 bases between them. Germline CDR1 MNHEY, CDR2 SVGAGI. CDR3 sequence (DNA): TGTGCCAGCAGTTACACCCGACAGCGATCCGGGTACGAGCAGTACTTC. Protein sequence: CASSYTRQRSGYEQYF.

J is TRBJ2-1 and V is TRBV5-4; 8 bases line up with TRBD2. With 0 bases clipped from V and 2 bases from J, the junction kept 10 bases outside the gene matches. Germline CDR1 is SGHNT and CDR2 is YYREEE (reference sequence). This CDR3 has 18 amino acids. Here the CDR3 DNA reads TGTGCCAGCAGCTTGGGTCCCTTCCGGGAGGGCACCTACAATGAGCAGTTCTTC. Its translation is CASSLGPFREGTYNEQFF.

The V call is TRBV2, the J call TRBJ2-1; D remains ambiguous. Trimming stripped 5 bases from V and 3 bases from J, with 8 bases between. Germline CDR1 and CDR2: SNHLY and FYNNEI. This CDR3 comprises 13 residues. The CDR3 here is CASSSAYYNEQFF. CDR3 nucleotides: TGTGCCAGCAGTTCGGCTTACTACAATGAGCAGTTCTTC.

This clone appeared once. The J gene is TRBJ2-1, the V gene TRBV11-2; TRBD2 is a possible D gene (7 bases). This CDR3 comprises 15 residues. Germline V gene sequence: CDR1 SGHAT, CDR2 FQNNGV. V was shortened by 2 bases and J by 7 bases, with 15 bases between the two germline ends. CDR3 DNA: TGTGCCAGCAGCTTAAGGAGGGGGGGCGGTAATGAGCAGTTCTTC. It codes for CASSLRRGGGNEQFF.

J is TRBJ2-2 and V is TRBV7-2, with 9 bases that match TRBD1. V trimming: 3 bases; J trimming: 7 bases; junction bases outside the gene matches: 6. CDR3 length: 15 residues. Germline V gene sequence: CDR1 SGHTA, CDR2 FQGNSA. CDR3 nucleotides: TGTGCCAGCAGCTTGGACAGGGGCCGGTTCGGGGAGCTGTTTTTT. This encodes CASSLDRGRFGELFF.

The count of this clone is one. This chain connects TRBV25-1 to TRBJ1-1, with D unresolved. This CDR3 comprises 12 residues. V shed 6 bases and J shed 7 bases, with 12 bases lying between them. Germline V gene data show CDR1 as MGHDK and CDR2 as SYGVNS. The CDR3 protein is CASSIGLGEAFF. CDR3 nucleotide sequence: TGTGCCAGCAGCATCGGGCTCGGTGAAGCTTTCTTT.

V and J are TRBV10-3 and TRBJ2-1; 9 nucleotides align to TRBD2. CDR1 ENHRY and CDR2 SYGVKD come from the germline V gene. The CDR3 length is 17 residues. Trimming cost V 4 bases and J 4 bases; bases outside gene matches: 11. The CDR3 nucleotides are TGTGCCATCAGTGGAAGACTAGCGGAGGCCTCTTACAATGAGCAGTTCTTC. It is translated as CAISGRLAEASYNEQFF.

The chain has TRBV7-2 and TRBJ1-3, with D perhaps matching TRBD1 (5 bases). The CDR3 is made up of 15 amino acids. Germline CDR1 SGHTA, CDR2 FQGNSA. The germline V and J ends were trimmed by 6 bases and 0 bases, with 12 bases remaining between them. This CDR3 is CASSQGRTSGNTIYF. Here the CDR3 DNA reads TGTGCCAGCAGTCAGGGCCGAACCTCTGGAAACACCATATATTTT.

The chain uses TRBV25-1 and TRBJ2-3; D call uncertain. Deletions cut 5 bases from V and 1 base from J, with 10 bases between. Germline V gives CDR1 MGHDK, CDR2 SYGVNS. This CDR3 contains 14 residues. CDR3 coding DNA: TGTGCCAGCAGTTCCCCCGAGGGCACAGATACGCAGTATTTT. Translating gives CASSSPEGTDTQYF.

The chain links TRBV6-5 to TRBJ1-2; D is uncertain. The CDR3 is 14 residues long. With 6 bases removed from V and 0 bases from J, the gap between germline ends came to 11 bases. The V gene's germline CDR1 is MNHEY and CDR2 SVGAGI. The CDR3 DNA follows: TGTGCCAGCAGCCCCCTGGACGCTAACTATGGCTACACCTTC. Protein sequence: CASSPLDANYGYTF.

The chain uses TRBV14 and TRBJ2-1, with D perhaps TRBD1 or TRBD2 (5 bases each). From germline, CDR1 is SGHDN and CDR2 FVKESK. V lost 0 bases to trimming and J lost 8 bases, with 11 bases between them. This CDR3 has 14 residues. The CDR3 protein is CASSQEGRVYEQFF. Written as DNA, the CDR3 is TGTGCCAGCAGCCAAGAGGGGCGGGTATATGAGCAGTTCTTC.

The V call is TRBV2, the J call TRBJ1-4; D call uncertain. Germline V gene data show CDR1 as SNHLY and CDR2 as FYNNEI. V lost 7 bases, J lost 6 bases, and 18 bases lay in between. The CDR3 extends over 15 amino acids. In DNA, the CDR3 is TGTGCCAGCAAGGGAATACAGCCTGGCTATGAAAAACTGTTTTTT. This gives the protein CASKGIQPGYEKLFF. Variable domain in full (rest from reference TRBV2 and TRBJ1-4): EPEVTQTPSHQVTQMGQEVILRCVPISNHLYFYWYRQILGQKVEFLVSFYNNEISEKSEIFDDQFSVERPDGSNFTLKIRSTKLEDSAMYFCASKGIQPGYEKLFFGSGTQLSVL.

V usage is TRBV18 and J usage is TRBJ2-7; D might be TRBD1 (6 bases). The CDR3 runs 15 residues. Germline CDR1 reads KGHSH; CDR2 reads LQKENI. The V gene lost 8 bases and the J gene lost 6 bases, with 23 bases spanning the gap. The CDR3 nucleotides read TGTGCCAGCATAGGGGGAATATCGGGGCTTGGCGAGCAGTACTTC. It translates to CASIGGISGLGEQYF.